This T cell receptor beta chain was observed in a study of cytomegalovirus exposure and HLA in healthy donors. This CDR3 spans 16 amino acids. Germline-derived CDR1 and CDR2 are SEHNR and FQNEAQ (reference sequence). Trimming took 3 bases from V and 7 from J; bases not matched to a gene: 11. 60 Vbeta and 13 Jbeta primers were used in PCR. Profiling relied on immunoSEQ multiplex PCR, and the TCRdb table lists in-frame clones only, not all of them. The data contain 95,000 to 150,000 clones, about 80% of them seen just once; the ten biggest clones take up about 2.6%. This receptor was obtained from a woman aged 40 to 50 in good health and CMV-seropositive. The rearrangement joins TRBV7-9 to TRBJ1-1; 10 bases agree with TRBD1. Sequenced: PBMCs. The CDR3 nucleotides are TGTGCCAGCAGCTTGACTGACAGGGGGCCCGCCGGTGAAGCTTTCTTT. Translated, it gives CASSLTDRGPAGEAFF.